The TCR beta chain under discussion was sequenced for a study of identical twins. Study-wide results and limits: Insertions were fewer in abundant cord blood beta clonotypes, whereas memory repertoires showed none of this pattern.

The CDR3 contains 16 residues. Germline CDR1 DFQATT, CDR2 SNEGSKA (reference sequence). The V end was cut by 5 bases, the J end by 4 bases, with 24 bases between. Each CDR3 protein is one row after TCRdb ran MiXCR on the 5' RACE reads. The sample yields over 500,000 distinct CDR3 sequences, around 20% seen once. To note about this clonotype: What it recognizes is unknown.

The same data also contributed to another study, on T cells expressing NK-cell markers. Per that study: Alpha-beta TCR T cells were the sole sorting target in several experiments, owing to an anti-gamma-delta TCR antibody.

Sequenced material: CD4+ T cells sorted from blood. The V gene is TRBV20-1, the J gene TRBJ2-7; possible D gene TRBD1, 5 bases. This TCR was recovered from a woman younger than 35 in good health. For the CDR3, the DNA is TGCAGTGCTTCCAAGATCCTAGGGCCAGGGAAGTACGAGCAGTACTTC. Its protein product is CSASKILGPGKYEQYF.